What follows is one TCR beta chain and its context. Alongside a J-beta primer mix, a sample-barcoded 5' primer served in a second PCR lasting roughly 6 to 12 cycles. TCRdb used MiXCR to reprocess the 5' RACE reads, holding one entry per CDR3 protein. The sample has about 1.1 million distinct CDR3 sequences; roughly two fifths are singletons. This entry is derived from a study of blood T cells in healthy people across ages. V lost 5 bases, J lost 4 bases, and 12 bases lay in between. The CDR3 covers 14 residues. In germline, CDR1 is SEHNR, CDR2 FQNEAQ (reference sequence). V gene TRBV7-9 combines with J gene TRBJ2-1; D is perhaps TRBD1 (5 bases). The sample taken for sequencing was blood. The TCR sequence derives from a man aged 18 to 29 in good health. The CDR3 reads CASSHVTGYNEQFF. The CDR3 DNA follows: TGTGCCAGCAGCCATGTTACAGGTTACAATGAGCAGTTCTTC.